What follows are 24 T cell receptor beta chains derived from one specimen sequenced in a study of shared clonotypes between healthy human individuals. As defined, naive CD8 cells were CD45RO-negative and positively selected for CCR7, with terminally differentiated effector memory CD45RA+ cells excluded. The repertoire was sequenced with immunoSEQ multiplex PCR; TCRdb's copy has only in-frame clones and lacks some. The data contain more than 500,000 clones, approximately 95% of them singletons. The material sequenced was naive CD8+ T cells sorted from blood. All receptors derive from a woman aged 25 to 39 in good health.

CDR3 nucleotides: TGTGCCAGCAGCCTTACATCTGGGGCCAACGTCCTGACTTTC. Translation: CASSLTSGANVLTF. The J gene is TRBJ2-6, the V gene TRBV9; D uncertain. CDR1 is SGDLS and CDR2 is YYNGEE in the germline V gene. Trimming removed 4 bases at V and 1 base at J, with 6 bases between. CDR3 length: 14 residues.

The rearrangement uses TRBV29-1 and TRBJ1-5, with no clear D. Trimming shortened V by 6 bases and J by 0 bases, and 9 bases separated the two germline ends. This CDR3 has 13 amino acids. CDR1 and CDR2 from the germline V gene are SQVTM and ANQGSEA. CDR3 residues: CSVDDGSNQPQHF. As DNA, the CDR3 is TGCAGCGTCGACGACGGTAGCAATCAGCCCCAGCATTTT.

CDR3 loop: CASRGQGLHEQYF. The CDR3 region has the DNA TGTGCCAGCAGGGGACAGGGGTTACACGAGCAGTACTTC. The chain joins TRBV27 to TRBJ2-7; TRBD1 aligns across 10 bases. This CDR3 is built from 13 residues. V was clipped by 6 bases and J by 5 bases; unmatched bases: 4. Germline V lookup: CDR1 MNHEY, CDR2 SMNVEV (reference sequence).

The CDR3 nucleotides read TGTGCCAGCAGTTCCGGACAGGGCACCCAGCCCCAGCATTTT. Its protein is CASSSGQGTQPQHF. The chain combines TRBV27 with TRBJ1-5; 8 bases are shared with TRBD1. The ends lost 4 bases at V and 7 bases at J; junction bases unmatched: 6. CDR1 MNHEY and CDR2 SMNVEV come from the germline V gene (reference sequence). The CDR3 spans 14 residues.

This chain connects TRBV9 to TRBJ2-2, with 12 bases that match TRBD2. CDR3 length: 16 residues. Per germline, CDR1 SGDLS and CDR2 YYNGEE. The V and J ends lost 4 bases and 4 bases, in that order; junction bases with no gene match: 5. CDR3 DNA: TGTGCCAGCAGCTTACTAGCGGGAGGCTCCACCGGGGAGCTGTTTTTT. Translation: CASSLLAGGSTGELFF.

The chain links TRBV5-4 to TRBJ1-1; no definite D call. The V gene's germline CDR1 is SGHNT and CDR2 YYREEE (reference sequence). The V and J ends lost 1 base and 1 base respectively, with 5 bases between them. The CDR3 loop spans 13 amino acids. The CDR3 is CASSLLWNTEAFF. CDR3 nucleotides: TGTGCCAGCAGCTTGTTGTGGAACACTGAAGCTTTCTTT.

This rearrangement joins TRBV28 to TRBJ1-1, with D hard to call. Trimming shortened V by 9 bases and J by 2 bases, and 19 bases separated the two germline ends. The CDR3 is 15 amino acids. Germline V gene sequence: CDR1 MDHEN, CDR2 SYDVKM. CDR3 amino acids: CASRRVRRANTEAFF. CDR3 DNA: TGTGCCAGTAGAAGGGTACGAAGGGCTAACACTGAAGCTTTCTTT.

The genes are TRBV27 and TRBJ1-1; maybe TRBD1 (5 bases). The CDR3 extends over 13 amino acids. Germline CDR1 reads MNHEY; CDR2 reads SMNVEV (reference sequence). Trimming stripped 6 bases from V and 4 bases from J, with 12 bases between. This CDR3 reads CASRELGVTEAFF. The CDR3 nucleotides are TGTGCCAGCAGGGAACTGGGGGTCACTGAAGCTTTCTTT.

The J gene is TRBJ2-4, the V gene TRBV27; a possible D gene is TRBD1 (5 bases). Germline V gives CDR1 MNHEY, CDR2 SMNVEV (reference sequence). Trimming removed 3 bases at V and 5 bases at J, with 14 bases between. The CDR3 length is 15 residues. The CDR3 sequence is CASSLAYMGQNIQYF. The DNA of the CDR3 is TGTGCCAGCAGTTTGGCCTACATGGGGCAAAACATTCAGTACTTC.

V usage is TRBV4-1 and J usage is TRBJ2-2; D remains ambiguous. The germline CDR1 and CDR2 sequences are MGHRA and YSYEKL. V gave up 4 bases and J gave up 3 bases, with 3 bases separating them. This CDR3 has 12 amino acids. The DNA for the CDR3 is TGCGCCAGCAGCCGAGACACCGGGGAGCTGTTTTTT. Translated, it gives CASSRDTGELFF.

V is TRBV29-1 and J is TRBJ2-7; D is ambiguous. The CDR3 sequence is 12 residues long. Germline assignment: CDR1 SQVTM and CDR2 ANQGSEA. The ends were cut back, 0 bases at V and 5 bases at J, with 8 bases in the middle. CDR3 loop: CSVEDPPHEQYF. DNA for the CDR3: TGCAGCGTTGAAGATCCTCCCCACGAGCAGTACTTC.

The gene calls are TRBV29-1 and TRBJ2-1, with D maybe TRBD2 (6 bases). CDR1 and CDR2 (germline): SQVTM, ANQGSEA. Trimming shortened V by 6 bases and J by 1 base, and 13 bases separated the two germline ends. This CDR3 is 14 amino acids long. CDR3 in DNA: TGCAGCGTCGATGCGGGGATTTCCTACAATGAGCAGTTCTTC. This translates into CSVDAGISYNEQFF.

This chain uses TRBV4-1 with TRBJ2-7, with a possible D match to TRBD1 (6 bases). The CDR3 has 14 amino acids. Looked up from germline, CDR1 is MGHRA and CDR2 is YSYEKL. Trimming took off 4 bases at V and 6 bases at J, with 16 bases between the two ends. The CDR3, as DNA: TGCGCCAGCAGCCGCACCGGGACACAGACCGAGCAGTACTTC. Its translation is CASSRTGTQTEQYF.

Regarding this clone: Other DNA variants within this sample encode the same CDR3. The genes are TRBV7-6 and TRBJ2-7; D is unresolved. The CDR3 loop spans 16 amino acids. Trimming removed 3 bases at V and 5 bases at J, with 20 bases between. Per germline, CDR1 SGHVS and CDR2 FNYEAQ. DNA for the CDR3: TGTGCCAGCAGCTTCTTCGAGAGTGGCGAAGCCCACGAGCAGTACTTC. Amino acid sequence: CASSFFESGEAHEQYF.

The gene calls are TRBV28 and TRBJ2-2, with D tentatively TRBD1 or TRBD2 (6 bases each). Deletions cut 10 bases from V and 6 bases from J, with 24 bases between. CDR1 is MDHEN, CDR2 SYDVKM, per germline. The CDR3 runs to 16 residues. CDR3 in amino acids: CATKTGTGAWPGELFF. CDR3 coding DNA: TGTGCCACCAAAACCGGGACGGGGGCCTGGCCCGGGGAGCTGTTTTTT.

The chain is built from TRBV27 and TRBJ2-7; 7 bases are shared with TRBD2. The V segment lost 1 base and the J segment 5 bases; nucleotides outside the gene matches: 5. The CDR3 sequence is 14 residues long. Per germline, CDR1 MNHEY and CDR2 SMNVEV (reference sequence). The CDR3 sequence: CASSLLGGGNEQYF. The CDR3 DNA follows: TGTGCCAGCAGTTTATTGGGGGGAGGGAACGAGCAGTACTTC.

This rearrangement joins TRBV9 to TRBJ2-3; D not certain. This CDR3 has 13 amino acids. Between the trimmed V and J ends, which lost 7 bases and 7 bases, there was a span of 16 bases. Germline CDR1 reads SGDLS; CDR2 reads YYNGEE. The CDR3 sequence is CASADGNINTQYF. Written as DNA, the CDR3 is TGTGCCAGCGCCGACGGAAATATAAATACGCAGTATTTT.

The chain links TRBV28 to TRBJ2-7; D is unresolved. Germline CDR1 MDHEN, CDR2 SYDVKM. The CDR3 has 15 residues. V was shortened by 2 bases and J by 0 bases, with 11 bases between the two germline ends. CDR3 sequence reads: CASSLEAVISYEQYF. CDR3 nucleotide sequence: TGTGCCAGCAGTTTAGAGGCCGTCATCTCCTACGAGCAGTACTTC.

The genes are TRBV9 and TRBJ1-1; D is undetermined. Trimming pared 0 bases from V and 5 bases from J, leaving 14 bases between. The CDR3 runs 15 residues. CDR1 is SGDLS, CDR2 YYNGEE, per germline. Here the CDR3 reads CASSVEAGRGTEAFF. In nucleotides, the CDR3 is TGTGCCAGCAGCGTAGAGGCGGGCCGGGGTACTGAAGCTTTCTTT.

The CDR3 loop reads CASGPQSLAGGETQYF. The CDR3 DNA follows: TGTGCCAGCGGACCTCAGAGTCTAGCGGGAGGAGAGACCCAGTACTTC. The J gene is TRBJ2-5, the V gene TRBV27, with TRBD2 matching over 11 bases. CDR1 is MNHEY, CDR2 SMNVEV, per germline (reference sequence). The CDR3 is 16 amino acids. The V and J ends lost 8 bases and 4 bases, in that order; junction bases with no gene match: 12.

J is TRBJ1-1 and V is TRBV10-3; perhaps TRBD1 as D (6 bases). Trimming left V 4 bases short and J 0 bases short, with 12 bases between. CDR3 length: 15 amino acids. Germline CDR1 reads ENHRY; CDR2 reads SYGVKD. The CDR3 loop is CAISGQQGLNTEAFF. For the CDR3, the DNA is TGTGCCATCAGTGGGCAACAGGGCCTGAACACTGAAGCTTTCTTT.

CDR3 sequence reads: CSARYEQYF. In DNA, the CDR3 is TGCAGTGCAAGATACGAGCAGTACTTC. The J gene is TRBJ2-7, the V gene TRBV20-1; D is unresolved. V lost 6 bases and J lost 4, with 4 bases in between. Germline loops: CDR1 DFQATT, CDR2 SNEGSKA (reference sequence). CDR3 length equals 9 residues.

The rearrangement links TRBV7-9 to TRBJ2-7, with 8 bases that match TRBD2. V was clipped by 2 bases and J by 2 bases; unmatched bases: 11. The CDR3 extends over 17 amino acids. Germline assignment: CDR1 SEHNR and CDR2 FQNEAQ (reference sequence). The CDR3 sequence: CASSLLLDSGNTYEQYF. In DNA form, the CDR3 reads TGTGCCAGCAGCTTATTGTTAGATAGCGGGAATACCTACGAGCAGTACTTC.

V usage is TRBV13 and J usage is TRBJ2-1; 13 bases match TRBD2. V shed 4 bases, J shed 8 bases, and the junction held 5 bases outside the gene matches. The CDR3 contains 15 residues. CDR1 is PRHDT, CDR2 FYEKMQ, per germline (reference sequence). DNA of the CDR3: TGTGCCAGCAGCTCCGGACTAGCGGGAGTTTATGAGCAGTTCTTC. This encodes CASSSGLAGVYEQFF.